These 21 T cell receptor beta chains share one sample of origin, sequenced in a study of T cells in localized non-small cell lung cancer. Libraries were prepared by immunoSEQ multiplex PCR; TCRdb keeps only in-frame clonotypes and omits some of them. The sample includes fewer than 45,000 clones, more than 70% of them seen just once. The sequenced sample was peripheral blood, obtained before any cancer treatment. The receptors derive from a female donor aged 60 or older with stage I squamous cell lung carcinoma.

The chain carries TRBV9 and TRBJ1-3; unclear D gene. V was shortened by 4 bases and J by 0 bases, with 11 bases between the two germline ends. Germline loops: CDR1 SGDLS, CDR2 YYNGEE. The CDR3 extends over 15 amino acids. The CDR3 nucleotides read TGTGCCAGCAGCCTCTTGGGGAGCTCTGGAAACACCATATATTTT. This gives the protein CASSLLGSSGNTIYF.

The chain is built from TRBV6-4 and TRBJ2-3, with 16 bases matching TRBD2. Germline loops: CDR1 MRHNA, CDR2 SNTAGT. V dropped 1 base and J dropped 0; count of bases not matched to a gene: 16. The CDR3 has 23 residues. This chain's CDR3 is CASSDLGLAGGRVERESTDTQYF. CDR3 nucleotide sequence: TGTGCCAGCAGTGACTTGGGACTAGCGGGAGGGAGAGTGGAGAGGGAGAGCACAGATACGCAGTATTTT.

This chain joins TRBV19 and TRBJ2-7, with TRBD2 as a possible D gene (7 bases). CDR1 is LNHDA and CDR2 is SQIVND in the germline V gene (reference sequence). Deletions cut 5 bases from V and 4 bases from J, with 12 bases between. There are 13 residues in the CDR3. The CDR3 bases are TGTGCCAGTAGTGACGGGGGGCGGTACGAGCAGTACTTC. Translated, it gives CASSDGGRYEQYF.

The V gene is TRBV5-1, the J gene TRBJ1-4; 10 nucleotides line up with TRBD1. In germline, CDR1 is SGHRS, CDR2 YFSETQ. V dropped 3 bases and J dropped 8; count of bases not matched to a gene: 10. The CDR3 has 16 residues. The CDR3 DNA is TGCGCCAGCAGCTCCGGGACAGGGGTCGGATACGAAAAACTGTTTTTT. Its translation: CASSSGTGVGYEKLFF.

The chain combines TRBV29-1 with TRBJ2-1, with D possibly matching TRBD1 (6 bases). The CDR3 runs to 13 residues. The V gene's germline CDR1 is SQVTM and CDR2 ANQGSEA. Trimming pared 7 bases from V and 4 bases from J, leaving 14 bases between. The CDR3 here is CSATDSLYNEQFF. As DNA, the CDR3 is TGCAGCGCCACGGACAGTTTGTACAATGAGCAGTTCTTC.

This chain uses TRBV5-1 with TRBJ2-1; the match to TRBD2 covers 10 bases. In germline, CDR1 is SGHRS, CDR2 YFSETQ. Trimming at V came to 0 bases and at J to 7 bases, leaving 7 bases not matched to a gene. The CDR3 loop spans 16 amino acids. The CDR3 sequence: CASSLDASGSKNEQFF. The CDR3 DNA is TGCGCCAGCAGCTTGGATGCTAGCGGGAGTAAAAATGAGCAGTTCTTC. Based on the CDR3 plus reference TRBV5-1 and TRBJ2-1, the full variable domain is KAGVTQTPRYLIKTRGQQVTLSCSPISGHRSVSWYQQTPGQGLQFLFEYFSETQRNKGNFPGRFSGRQFSNSRSEMNVSTLELGDSALYLCASSLDASGSKNEQFFGPGTRLTVL.

The chain carries TRBV19 and TRBJ1-1, with D possibly being TRBD1 (5 bases). Germline CDR1 reads LNHDA; CDR2 reads SQIVND (reference sequence). The CDR3 sequence is 16 residues long. V was clipped by 5 bases and J by 3 bases, with 19 bases between them. The CDR3 region is CASSEGNGGRYTEAFF. In DNA, the CDR3 is TGTGCCAGTAGTGAAGGAAATGGGGGTAGGTACACTGAAGCTTTCTTT. The variable domain in full, with the rest retrieved from reference TRBV19 and TRBJ1-1, is DGGITQSPKYLFRKEGQNVTLSCEQNLNHDAMYWYRQDPGQGLRLIYYSQIVNDFQKGDIAEGYSVSREKKESFPLTVTSAQKNPTAFYLCASSEGNGGRYTEAFFGQGTRLTVV.

This clone was found once. CDR3 residues: CASRGTGRSGYTF. Written as DNA, the CDR3 is TGTGCCAGCAGGGGGACAGGGAGGAGCGGCTACACCTTC. The rearrangement joins TRBV6-5 to TRBJ1-2, with 9 bases matching TRBD1. J gave up 8 bases and V 6 bases, and 7 bases lay outside the gene matches. This CDR3 comprises 13 residues. CDR1 and CDR2 from the germline V gene are MNHEY and SVGAGI.

The chain couples TRBV29-1 to TRBJ2-5; TRBD2 aligns across 7 bases. There are 13 residues in the CDR3. From germline, CDR1 is SQVTM and CDR2 ANQGSEA. V dropped 3 bases and J dropped 4; count of bases not matched to a gene: 5. CDR3 loop: CSVEPGLRETQYF. DNA for the CDR3: TGCAGCGTTGAGCCGGGACTACGAGAGACCCAGTACTTC.

This clone showed up just once. The CDR3, as DNA: TGTGCCAGCAGCTTAGGCAGGGGGCGCGAGACCCAGTACTTC. Translating it yields CASSLGRGRETQYF. The V gene is TRBV11-2, the J gene TRBJ2-5; 8 bases align to TRBD1. Per the germline V gene, CDR1 is SGHAT and CDR2 is FQNNGV. The junction had 3 bases not matched to a gene; V was cut back by 1 base and J by 5 bases. The CDR3 extends over 14 amino acids.

The chain couples TRBV30 to TRBJ1-2, with TRBD1 identical over 9 bases. The CDR3 covers 12 residues. Germline CDR1 is GTSNPN and CDR2 is SVGIG (reference sequence). Trimming removed 5 bases from V and 4 bases from J; junction bases left unmatched: 2. CDR3 loop: CAWGTGPYGYTF. CDR3 bases: TGTGCCTGGGGGACAGGGCCCTATGGCTACACCTTC.

The CDR3 nucleotides are TGTGCCAGCAGTTTTTTTCGGGGTAGCTCGGGCGCCGGGGAGCTGTTTTTT. Translation gives CASSFFRGSSGAGELFF. The chain uses TRBV27 and TRBJ2-2, with D possibly TRBD2 on 5 matching bases. Trimming removed 3 bases from V and 6 bases from J, with 20 bases in between. This CDR3 is 17 amino acids long. Per the germline V gene, CDR1 is MNHEY and CDR2 is SMNVEV (reference sequence).

This clone was counted between two and nine times. V and J are TRBV5-6 and TRBJ1-2; no reliable D call. CDR3 length equals 12 residues. Germline V gene sequence: CDR1 SGHDT, CDR2 YYEEEE. V was cut by 6 bases and J by 14 bases, with 20 bases left in between. The CDR3 loop reads CASTSQSTRWTF. The DNA for the CDR3 is TGTGCCAGCACATCCCAGTCAACAAGGTGGACCTTC.

V is TRBV5-5 and J is TRBJ2-7; D is perhaps TRBD1 (5 bases). Trimming took off 0 bases at V and 2 bases at J, with 9 bases between the two ends. There are 14 residues in the CDR3. The germline CDR1 and CDR2 sequences are SGHKS and YYEKEE (reference sequence). The CDR3 spells CASSLGDSTYEQYF. CDR3 DNA sequence: TGTGCCAGCAGCTTGGGAGACAGCACCTACGAGCAGTACTTC.

The chain has TRBV6-1 and TRBJ2-1, with D possibly TRBD1 on 6 matching bases. This CDR3 comprises 15 residues. Germline CDR1 is MNHNS and CDR2 is SASEGT. V shed 6 bases and J shed 4 bases, with 16 bases lying between them. The CDR3 DNA reads as TGTGCCAGCAGGACAGAGAGACAGGTGTACAATGAGCAGTTCTTC. Translating it yields CASRTERQVYNEQFF.

The CDR3 sequence is CASSLATSGRAITSYEQYF. The CDR3 coding sequence is TGTGCCAGCAGCTTGGCCACTAGCGGGAGAGCTATTACCTCCTACGAGCAGTACTTC. The chain links TRBV5-6 to TRBJ2-7; TRBD2 matches 11 bases. Germline trimming cut 0 bases from V and 0 bases from J; bases unmatched to any gene: 11. Germline loops: CDR1 SGHDT, CDR2 YYEEEE. The CDR3 covers 19 residues.

The chain links TRBV6-5 to TRBJ1-2; D is possibly TRBD1 (5 bases). Germline CDR1 MNHEY, CDR2 SVGAGI. V gave up 6 bases and J gave up 4 bases, with 15 bases separating them. The CDR3 length is 14 residues. The CDR3 protein is CASRLQDRFYGYTF. CDR3 coding DNA: TGTGCCAGCAGACTACAGGACCGATTCTATGGCTACACCTTC.

About this clone: Germline and junction disagree at one end, which may indicate a read error. CDR3 sequence reads: CASRPALSTDTQYF. The CDR3 coding sequence is TGCGCCAGCAGGCCAGCTCTAAGCACGGATACGCAGTATTTT. The V call is TRBV5-1, the J call TRBJ2-3; no reliable D call. The V gene's germline CDR1 is SGHRS and CDR2 YFSETQ. The CDR3 runs to 14 residues.

This clone was counted between two and nine times. The CDR3 reads CAWFDRGSYNEQFF. The CDR3 DNA sequence: TGTGCCTGGTTTGACAGGGGCTCCTACAATGAGCAGTTCTTC. The rearrangement uses TRBV30 and TRBJ2-1; 8 bases are shared with TRBD1. This CDR3 contains 14 residues. Per germline, CDR1 GTSNPN and CDR2 SVGIG (reference sequence). V lost 5 bases, J lost 0 bases, and 3 bases stayed unmatched.

The chain recombines TRBV5-1 with TRBJ2-7; 8 bases align to TRBD1. The germline V gene encodes CDR1 SGHRS and CDR2 YFSETQ. The CDR3 consists of 15 residues. Losses at the gene ends were 0 bases for V and 4 bases for J; bases not matched to a gene: 6. Here the CDR3 DNA reads TGCGCCAGCAGCTTGGTGGGCAGGGGGCGGTACGAGCAGTACTTC. Translating it yields CASSLVGRGRYEQYF.

The chain joins TRBV5-6 to TRBJ1-6; D may be TRBD1 (6 bases). The germline V and J ends were trimmed by 3 bases and 7 bases, with 17 bases remaining between them. Germline CDR1 reads SGHDT; CDR2 reads YYEEEE. This CDR3 region has 16 residues. The chain's CDR3 is CASSWAGTIGNSPLHF. The CDR3 coding sequence is TGTGCCAGCAGCTGGGCCGGGACAATAGGCAATTCACCCCTCCACTTT. Filled out from reference TRBV5-6 and TRBJ1-6, the complete variable domain reads DAGVTQSPTHLIKTRGQQVTLRCSPKSGHDTVSWYQQALGQGPQFIFQYYEEEERQRGNFPDRFSGHQFPNYSSELNVNALLLGDSALYLCASSWAGTIGNSPLHFGNGTRLTVT.